A selection of T cell receptor beta chains follows, all from one sample in a study of blood T cell repertoires in COVID-19. Method: immunoSEQ multiplex PCR; TCRdb's copy keeps in-frame clones and lacks some. The sample gives 150,000 to 200,000 clones, approximately 78% of which show up once; about a tenth is in the top ten. Sequenced input: peripheral blood. The receptors originated from a human donor in a cohort sampled during active COVID-19. CDR3s leave out the opening cysteine and the closing phenylalanine or tryptophan. A D gene is named only where the DNA matches it firmly.

d_call: -; cdr3_length: 10; v_call: TRBV6-2/TRBV6-3; j_call: TRBJ1-6; cdr3_aa: ASSRDISPLH
d_call: TRBD1; cdr3_length: 14; v_call: TRBV9; j_call: TRBJ2-7; cdr3_aa: ASSDSPGQAVYEQY
d_call: TRBD2; cdr3_length: 21; v_call: TRBV3-1/TRBV3-2; j_call: TRBJ2-1; cdr3_aa: ASSQHGLAGGPSSYSSYNEQF
d_call: -; cdr3_length: 13; v_call: TRBV27; j_call: TRBJ2-3; cdr3_aa: ASSLIRGATDTQY
d_call: -; cdr3_length: 13; v_call: TRBV2; j_call: TRBJ2-6; cdr3_aa: ASSAGGAGANVLT
d_call: TRBD1; cdr3_length: 12; v_call: TRBV19; j_call: TRBJ2-5; cdr3_aa: ATGDRRDKETQY
d_call: -; cdr3_length: 15; v_call: TRBV11-2; j_call: TRBJ2-3; cdr3_aa: ASSLDQAPRGTDTQY
d_call: -; cdr3_length: 12; v_call: TRBV7-9; j_call: TRBJ1-3; cdr3_aa: ASSLSRVGNTIY
d_call: -; cdr3_length: 10; v_call: TRBV19; j_call: TRBJ1-4; cdr3_aa: ASSTGGEKLF
d_call: -; cdr3_length: 10; v_call: TRBV10-3; j_call: TRBJ2-7; cdr3_aa: AISERADEQY
d_call: TRBD2; cdr3_length: 16; v_call: TRBV4-3; j_call: TRBJ2-3; cdr3_aa: ASSQDPAGGPHTDTQY
d_call: TRBD2; cdr3_length: 16; v_call: TRBV4-2; j_call: TRBJ2-3; cdr3_aa: ASSQDVLRTSFQDTQY
d_call: TRBD1; cdr3_length: 13; v_call: TRBV28; j_call: TRBJ1-6; cdr3_aa: ASSGRQGPNSPLH
d_call: TRBD1; cdr3_length: 12; v_call: TRBV29-1; j_call: TRBJ2-5; cdr3_aa: SYNRDRGLETQY
d_call: TRBD1; cdr3_length: 15; v_call: TRBV27; j_call: TRBJ1-1; cdr3_aa: ASRGLVGTGLNTEAF